This TCR beta chain was profiled in a study of T cells expressing NK-cell markers. The study's findings and limits: The study left the HCMV specificity of expanded NKG2C+ T cell clones unresolved. The leading position in the CD3+CD56-NKG2C+ fraction of a handful of donors also went to these clonotypes.

With regard to this clonotype: The antigen is not known.

It was by 5'RACE template switching with UMIs that TCR beta cDNA was made. TCRdb reprocessed the 5' RACE reads and reports one entry per CDR3 protein, with no DNA. This listing includes about 380,000 distinct CDR3 sequences. This CDR3 has 16 residues. Looked up from germline, CDR1 is MGHDK and CDR2 is SYGVNS. The V and J genes are TRBV25-1 and TRBJ2-2; TCRdb's D gene call, TRBD1, goes unchecked for lack of DNA. Sequencing was done on a sample of blood T cells: a sorted CD56 or NKG2C T cell subset, CD4+ or CD8+ T cells, or bulk PBMC T cells (not recorded which). The sequence was obtained from a man aged 18-69 years in good health. CDR3 sequence reads: CASSAVRPLNTGELFF. The full variable domain, completed using reference TRBV25-1 and TRBJ2-2, is EADIYQTPRYLVIGTGKKITLECSQTMGHDKMYWYQQDPGMELHLIHYSYGVNSTEKGDLSSESTVSRIRTEHFPLTLESARPSHTSQYLCASSAVRPLNTGELFFGEGSRLTVL.